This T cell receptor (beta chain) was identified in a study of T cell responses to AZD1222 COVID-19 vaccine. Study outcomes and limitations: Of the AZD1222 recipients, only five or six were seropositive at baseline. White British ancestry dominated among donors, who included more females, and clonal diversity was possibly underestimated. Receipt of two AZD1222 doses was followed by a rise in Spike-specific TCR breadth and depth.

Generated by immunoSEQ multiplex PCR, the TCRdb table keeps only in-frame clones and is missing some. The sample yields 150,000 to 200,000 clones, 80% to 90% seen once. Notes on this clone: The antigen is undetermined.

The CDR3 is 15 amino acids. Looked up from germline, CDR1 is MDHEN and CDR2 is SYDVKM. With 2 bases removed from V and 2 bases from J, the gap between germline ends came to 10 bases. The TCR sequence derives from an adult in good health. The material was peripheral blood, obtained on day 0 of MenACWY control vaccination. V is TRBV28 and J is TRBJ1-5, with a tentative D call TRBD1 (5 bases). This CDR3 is CASSLKVRGNQPQHF. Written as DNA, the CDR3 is TGTGCCAGCAGTTTAAAAGTCAGGGGCAATCAGCCCCAGCATTTT.